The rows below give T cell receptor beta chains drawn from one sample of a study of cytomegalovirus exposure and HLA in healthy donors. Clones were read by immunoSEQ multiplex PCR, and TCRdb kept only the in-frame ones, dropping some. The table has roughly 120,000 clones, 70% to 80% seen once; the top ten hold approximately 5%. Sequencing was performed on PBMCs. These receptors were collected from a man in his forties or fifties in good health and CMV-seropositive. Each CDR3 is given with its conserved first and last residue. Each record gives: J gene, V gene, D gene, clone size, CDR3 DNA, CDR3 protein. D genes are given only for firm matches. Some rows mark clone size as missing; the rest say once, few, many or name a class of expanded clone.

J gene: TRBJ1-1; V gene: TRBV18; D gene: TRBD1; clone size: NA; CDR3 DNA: TGTGCCAGCTCCTCGAACCGGGACAGCACTGAAGCTTTCTTT; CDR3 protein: CASSSNRDSTEAFF
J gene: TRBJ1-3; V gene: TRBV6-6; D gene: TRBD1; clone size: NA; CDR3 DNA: TGTGCCACCCAGGGACAGGGAGATATTAGAAACACCATATATTTT; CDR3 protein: CATQGQGDIRNTIYF
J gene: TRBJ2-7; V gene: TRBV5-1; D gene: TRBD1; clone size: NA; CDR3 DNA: TGCGCCAGCAGCATCGGACAGGGGGCAACATACGAGCAGTACTTC; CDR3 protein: CASSIGQGATYEQYF
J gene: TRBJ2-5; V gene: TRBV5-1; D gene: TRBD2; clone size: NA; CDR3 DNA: TGCGCCAGCGCTAGCGGGGGATACCAAGAGACCCAGTACTTC; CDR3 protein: CASASGGYQETQYF
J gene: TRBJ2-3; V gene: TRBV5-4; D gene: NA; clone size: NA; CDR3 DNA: TGTGCCAGCAGCTTGAAATACAGGGAGACAGATACGCAGTATTTT; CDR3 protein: CASSLKYRETDTQYF
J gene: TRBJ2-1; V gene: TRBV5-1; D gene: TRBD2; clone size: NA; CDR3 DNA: TGCGCCAGCAGCGTCGGGACTAGCGGGAGAAGCTCCTACAATGAGCAGTTCTTC; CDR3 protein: CASSVGTSGRSSYNEQFF
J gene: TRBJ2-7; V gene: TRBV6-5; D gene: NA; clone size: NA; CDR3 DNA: TGTGCCAGCAGTTACTCGCGGGGGCCCTACGAGCAGTACTTC; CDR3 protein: CASSYSRGPYEQYF
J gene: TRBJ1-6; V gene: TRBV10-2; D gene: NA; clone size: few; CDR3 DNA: TGCGCCAGCAGCCGGGACACGAATTATTCACCCCTCCACTTT; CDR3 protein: CASSRDTNYSPLHF
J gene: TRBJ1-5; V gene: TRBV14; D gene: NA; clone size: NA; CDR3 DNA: TGTGCCAGCAGCCAAGGGCGGGGGCAGCCCCAGCATTTT; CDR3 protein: CASSQGRGQPQHF
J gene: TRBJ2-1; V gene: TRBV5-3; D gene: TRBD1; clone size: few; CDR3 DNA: TGTGCCAGAAGCTTCCAGGGACAGGGCGATAATGAGCAGTTCTTC; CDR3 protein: CARSFQGQGDNEQFF
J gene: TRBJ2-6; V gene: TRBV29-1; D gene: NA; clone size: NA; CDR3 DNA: TGCAGCGCCGCTGGGGCCAACGTCCTGACTTTC; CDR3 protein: CSAAGANVLTF
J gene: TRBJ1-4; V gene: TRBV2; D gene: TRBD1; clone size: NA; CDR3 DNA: TGTGCCTCACAATTAGGGGGCACTAATGAAAAACTGTTTTTT; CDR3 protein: CASQLGGTNEKLFF
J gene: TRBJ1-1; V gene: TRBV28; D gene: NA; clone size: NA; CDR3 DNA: TGTGCCAGCAGCCACGGGGTAGGATACACTGAAGCTTTCTTT; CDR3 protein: CASSHGVGYTEAFF
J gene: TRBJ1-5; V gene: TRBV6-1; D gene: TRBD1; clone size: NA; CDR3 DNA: TGTGCCAGCAGTGAAAGGACAGGGCGAGGTCAGCCCCAGCATTTT; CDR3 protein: CASSERTGRGQPQHF
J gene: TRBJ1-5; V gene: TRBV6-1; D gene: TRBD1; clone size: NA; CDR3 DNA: TGTGCCACTTACACAGGGGATGTTCAGCCCCAGCATTTT; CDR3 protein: CATYTGDVQPQHF
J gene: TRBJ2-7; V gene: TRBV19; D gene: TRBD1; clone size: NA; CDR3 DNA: TGTGCCAGTAGTATGTTTGGGACAGGGCCCTACGAGCAGTACTTC; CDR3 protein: CASSMFGTGPYEQYF
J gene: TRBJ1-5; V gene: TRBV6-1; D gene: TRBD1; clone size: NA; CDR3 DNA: TGTGCCAGCTCCAGGACAGGGGCCCGTCAGCCCCAGCATTTT; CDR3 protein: CASSRTGARQPQHF
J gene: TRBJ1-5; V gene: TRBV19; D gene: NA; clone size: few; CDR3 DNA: TGTGCCAGTAGTATGGGGGGGATCAATCAGCCCCAGCATTTT; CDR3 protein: CASSMGGINQPQHF
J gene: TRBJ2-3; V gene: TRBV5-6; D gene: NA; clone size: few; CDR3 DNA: TGTGCCAGCAGTCAAGACAGATACTACACAGATACGCAGTATTTT; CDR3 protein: CASSQDRYYTDTQYF
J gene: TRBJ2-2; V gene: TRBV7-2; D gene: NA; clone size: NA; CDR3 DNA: TGTGCCAGCAGCTCTAACGCGGTGAAAGGGGAGCTGTTTTTT; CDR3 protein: CASSSNAVKGELFF
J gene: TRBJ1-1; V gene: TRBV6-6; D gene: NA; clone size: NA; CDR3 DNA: TGTGCCAGCAGCAACGTCCAGTCACACACTGAAGCTTTCTTT; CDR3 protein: CASSNVQSHTEAFF
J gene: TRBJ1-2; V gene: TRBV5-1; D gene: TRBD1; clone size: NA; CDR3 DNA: TGCGCCAGCAGTTCGACAGGGGGTGGCTACACCTTC; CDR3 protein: CASSSTGGGYTF
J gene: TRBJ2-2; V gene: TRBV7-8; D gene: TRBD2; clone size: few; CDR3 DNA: TGTGCCAGCACCCAACTAGCGGGAGGTTCGACCGGGGAGCTGTTTTTT; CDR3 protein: CASTQLAGGSTGELFF
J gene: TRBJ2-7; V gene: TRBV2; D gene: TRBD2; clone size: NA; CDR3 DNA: TGTGCCAGCAGAACTAGCGGGCCCTCCTACGAGCAGTACTTC; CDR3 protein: CASRTSGPSYEQYF
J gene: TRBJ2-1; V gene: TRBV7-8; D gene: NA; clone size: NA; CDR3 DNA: TGTGCCAGCAGCTTGCGACAGCCGGTTGACAATGAGCAGTTCTTC; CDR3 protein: CASSLRQPVDNEQFF
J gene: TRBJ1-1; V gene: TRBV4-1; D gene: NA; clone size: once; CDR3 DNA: TGCGCCAGCAGCCGAGGACAGACAACGAACACTGAAGCTTTCTTT; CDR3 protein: CASSRGQTTNTEAFF
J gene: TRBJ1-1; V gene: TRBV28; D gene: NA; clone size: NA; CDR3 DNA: TGTGCCAGCAGTTCGACAGCTGAAGCTTTCTTT; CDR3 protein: CASSSTAEAFF
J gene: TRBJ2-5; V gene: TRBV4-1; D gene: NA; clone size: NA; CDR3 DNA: TGCGCCAGCAGCCAGGCTCGTGCGGTCCAAGAGACCCAGTACTTC; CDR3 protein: CASSQARAVQETQYF
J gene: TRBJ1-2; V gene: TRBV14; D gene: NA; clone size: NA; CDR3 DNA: TGTGCCAGCAGCCACCCAGGGGCCCAACCCTATGGCTACACCTTC; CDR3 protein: CASSHPGAQPYGYTF
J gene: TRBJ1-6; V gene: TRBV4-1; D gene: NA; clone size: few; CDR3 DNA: TGCGCCAGCAGCCATAGCCCTTTAAGAGCCAAAGCTTATAATTCACCCCTCCACTTT; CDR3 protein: CASSHSPLRAKAYNSPLHF
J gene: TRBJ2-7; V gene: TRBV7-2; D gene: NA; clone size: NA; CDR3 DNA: TGTGCCAGCAGCTTAGACCTAGCTAGCTCCTACGAGCAGTACTTC; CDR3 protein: CASSLDLASSYEQYF
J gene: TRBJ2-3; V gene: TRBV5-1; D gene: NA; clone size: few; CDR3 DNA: TGCGCCAGCAGTCGGTCGGGACTCTTTGGACCGGATACGCAGTATTTT; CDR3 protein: CASSRSGLFGPDTQYF
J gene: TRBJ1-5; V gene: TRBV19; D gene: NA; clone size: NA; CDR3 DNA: TGTGCCAGTAGTCCCTCGGGGGTAAAAACTAATCAGCCCCAGCATTTT; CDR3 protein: CASSPSGVKTNQPQHF
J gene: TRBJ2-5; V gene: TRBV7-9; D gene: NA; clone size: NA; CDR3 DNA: TGTGCCAGCAGCGCGTCCTTGGGAGGCCTGGGAGAGACCCAGTACTTC; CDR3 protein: CASSASLGGLGETQYF
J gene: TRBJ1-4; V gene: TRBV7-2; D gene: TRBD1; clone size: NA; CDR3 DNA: TGTGCCAGCAGGCGACAGGGCGTTAATGAAAAACTGTTTTTT; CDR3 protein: CASRRQGVNEKLFF
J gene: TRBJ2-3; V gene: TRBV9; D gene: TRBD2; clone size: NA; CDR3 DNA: TGTGCCAGCAGCGTAGGCGGACTAGCGGGAAGCACAGATACGCAGTATTTT; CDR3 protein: CASSVGGLAGSTDTQYF
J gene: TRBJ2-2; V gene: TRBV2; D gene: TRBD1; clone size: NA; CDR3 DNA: TGTGCCAGCAGGTCGACAGGGGCCGGGGAGCTGTTTTTT; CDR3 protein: CASRSTGAGELFF
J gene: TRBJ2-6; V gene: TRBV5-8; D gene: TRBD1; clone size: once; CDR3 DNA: TGTGCCAGCAGCCGACAGGGATCTGGGGCCAACGTCCTGACTTTC; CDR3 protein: CASSRQGSGANVLTF
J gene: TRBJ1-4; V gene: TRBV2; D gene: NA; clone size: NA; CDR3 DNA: TGTGCCAGCAGTGACCGAAGCTACACTAATGAAAAACTGTTTTTT; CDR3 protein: CASSDRSYTNEKLFF
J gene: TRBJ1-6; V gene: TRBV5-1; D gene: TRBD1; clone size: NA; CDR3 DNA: TGCGCCAGCAGCCGGGATGCCCAGGGACAGATTTTGAATTCACCCCTCCACTTT; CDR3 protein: CASSRDAQGQILNSPLHF
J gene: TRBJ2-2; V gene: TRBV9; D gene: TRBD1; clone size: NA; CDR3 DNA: TGTGCCAGCAGCGACAGGGGGAACACCGGGGAGCTGTTTTTT; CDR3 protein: CASSDRGNTGELFF
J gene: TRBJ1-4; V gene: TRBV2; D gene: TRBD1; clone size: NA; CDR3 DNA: TGTGCCAGCAGGGAAACAGGGGGGACGGCAACTAATGAAAAACTGTTTTTT; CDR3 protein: CASRETGGTATNEKLFF
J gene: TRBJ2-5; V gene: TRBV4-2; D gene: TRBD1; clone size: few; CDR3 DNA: TGTGCCAGCAGCCAAGCACAGGGGGCGGGGGAGACCCAGTACTTC; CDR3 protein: CASSQAQGAGETQYF
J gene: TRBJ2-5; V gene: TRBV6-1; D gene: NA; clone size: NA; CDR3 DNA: TGTGCCAGCAGTGAAGGACAGGTCCGTGGGGAGACCCAGTACTTC; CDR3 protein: CASSEGQVRGETQYF
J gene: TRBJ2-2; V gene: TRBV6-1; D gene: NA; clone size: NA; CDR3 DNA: TGTGCCAGCAAACTAGGGCCCGTAGGGACCGGGGAGCTGTTTTTT; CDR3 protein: CASKLGPVGTGELFF
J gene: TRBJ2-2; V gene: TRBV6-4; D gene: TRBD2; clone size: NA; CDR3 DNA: TGTGCCAGCACCTCCCCCGGGACTAGTGGCACCGGGGAGCTGTTTTTT; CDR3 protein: CASTSPGTSGTGELFF
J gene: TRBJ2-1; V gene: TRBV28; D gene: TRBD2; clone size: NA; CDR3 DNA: TGTGCCAGCGGCCAACCCGGGACTAGCGGGGGGGCGCTTTTCAGGTTCTTC; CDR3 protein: CASGQPGTSGGALFRFF
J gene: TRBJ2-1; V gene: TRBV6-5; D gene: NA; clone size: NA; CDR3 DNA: TGTGCCAGCAGTCCCACAGCGGCGGATGAGCAGTTCTTC; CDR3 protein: CASSPTAADEQFF
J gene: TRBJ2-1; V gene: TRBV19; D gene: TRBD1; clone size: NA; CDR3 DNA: TGTGCCAGTAGTTTTGGTCAGGGGGTTTCCAATGAGCAGTTCTTC; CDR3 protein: CASSFGQGVSNEQFF
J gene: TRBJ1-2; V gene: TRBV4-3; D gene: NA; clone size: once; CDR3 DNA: TGCGCCAGCAGCCCAACCGCTTCAAGGGGGTCGGACTATGGCTACACCTTC; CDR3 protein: CASSPTASRGSDYGYTF
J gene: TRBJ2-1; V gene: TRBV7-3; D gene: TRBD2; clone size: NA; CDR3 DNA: TGTGCCAGCACCTCGGGGGGTTCTCCGGGGGAGGAGCAGTTCTTC; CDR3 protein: CASTSGGSPGEEQFF
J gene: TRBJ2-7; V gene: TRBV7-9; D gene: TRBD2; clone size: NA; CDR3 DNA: TGTGCCAGCAGCCGTTTTTTTCAAGCGGGAGCCTACGAGCAGTACTTC; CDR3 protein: CASSRFFQAGAYEQYF
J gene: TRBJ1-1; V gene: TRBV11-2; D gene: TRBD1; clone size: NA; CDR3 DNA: TGTGCCAGCAGCCCGGGACAGGGGGCTGAAGCTTTCTTT; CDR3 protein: CASSPGQGAEAFF
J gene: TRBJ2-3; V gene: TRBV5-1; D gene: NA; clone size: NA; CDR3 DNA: TGCGCCAGCAGCTCCATACTAGCAGGGAGCACAGATACGCAGTATTTT; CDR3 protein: CASSSILAGSTDTQYF